Below are 7 T cell receptor beta chains sequenced from a single sample in a study of technical replicates of blood from a few donors. The method was immunoSEQ multiplex PCR; TCRdb's version includes in-frame clones alone and lacks a portion of them. Of about 76,000 clones listed, 65% to 90% are singletons. The specimen sequenced was PBMCs. The source is a human donor in good health. Some clones in this sample may be carry-over from other donors' samples.

This clone occurred once. CDR3: CAWTGLITDTQYF. CDR3 DNA: TGTGCCTGGACGGGACTCATCACAGATACGCAGTATTTT. This chain joins TRBV30 and TRBJ2-3; tentatively, D is TRBD2 (6 bases). Germline V gene sequence: CDR1 GTSNPN, CDR2 SVGIG (reference sequence). The V end lost 4 bases, the J end lost 2 bases, and 10 bases lay between the germline ends. CDR3 size: 13 residues.

This chain uses TRBV18 with TRBJ2-5; 7 bases line up with TRBD2. The V gene end was trimmed by 0 bases and the J gene end by 1 base; junction bases not matched to a gene: 5. Germline CDR1 KGHSH, CDR2 LQKENI. The CDR3 loop spans 16 amino acids. The CDR3 loop reads CASSPPTAGSQETQYF. CDR3 nucleotides: TGTGCCAGCTCACCACCTACAGCGGGGAGCCAAGAGACCCAGTACTTC.

The chain joins TRBV9 to TRBJ1-2; the match to TRBD1 covers 12 bases. This CDR3 has 16 amino acids. V was clipped by 3 bases and J by 8 bases; unmatched bases: 11. Germline V gives CDR1 SGDLS, CDR2 YYNGEE. CDR3 DNA: TGTGCCAGCAGCGCCGCGGGGGGACAGGGGGCTTTGGGCTACACCTTC. Translating gives CASSAAGGQGALGYTF.

In its sample, this clone was seen a few times. The chain carries TRBV4-3 and TRBJ1-2; TRBD1 agrees at 8 bases. The germline gives CDR1 LGHNA, CDR2 YSLEER. With V trimmed by 2 bases and J by 7 bases, 6 bases remained unmatched. The CDR3 loop spans 14 amino acids. The CDR3 here is CASSQNRGMGGYTF. CDR3 sequence (DNA): TGCGCCAGCAGCCAAAACAGGGGGATGGGTGGCTACACCTTC.

CDR3 protein: CASSNPGSGYEQYF. The DNA of the CDR3 is TGTGCCAGTAGTAACCCCGGGTCAGGGTACGAGCAGTACTTC. The chain links TRBV19 to TRBJ2-7, with D possibly being TRBD1 (5 bases). Germline V lookup: CDR1 LNHDA, CDR2 SQIVND (reference sequence). The V and J ends lost 4 bases and 4 bases respectively, with 14 bases between them. This CDR3 has 14 amino acids.

The chain combines TRBV2 with TRBJ2-1; TRBD1 aligns across 7 bases. V lost 7 bases and J lost 8; bases outside the gene matches: 5. Looked up from germline, CDR1 is SNHLY and CDR2 is FYNNEI. This CDR3 spans 12 amino acids. The CDR3 DNA follows: TGTGCCAGCAACAGACAGGGTGATGAGCAGTTCTTC. Its protein product is CASNRQGDEQFF.

The V call is TRBV11-2, the J call TRBJ2-7; D is perhaps TRBD2 (5 bases). V lost 6 bases and J 4 bases, leaving 13 bases between the germline ends. Germline CDR1 and CDR2: SGHAT and FQNNGV. The CDR3 length is 13 residues. The CDR3 DNA follows: TGTGCCAGCAGACCTGGGAGCAAATACGAGCAGTACTTC. Translating gives CASRPGSKYEQYF.